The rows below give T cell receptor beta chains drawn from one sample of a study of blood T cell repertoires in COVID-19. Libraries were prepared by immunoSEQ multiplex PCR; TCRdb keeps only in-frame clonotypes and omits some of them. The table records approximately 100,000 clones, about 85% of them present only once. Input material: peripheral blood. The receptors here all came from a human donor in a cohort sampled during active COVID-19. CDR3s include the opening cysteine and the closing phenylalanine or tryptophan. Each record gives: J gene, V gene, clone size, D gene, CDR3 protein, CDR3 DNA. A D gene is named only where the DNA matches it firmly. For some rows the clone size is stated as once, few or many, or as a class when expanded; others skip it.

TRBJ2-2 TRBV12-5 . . CASGLVPPGTGELFF TGTGCTAGTGGTTTGGTACCCCCGGGCACCGGGGAGCTGTTTTTT
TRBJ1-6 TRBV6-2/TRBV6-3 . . CASSSPDLGSPLHF TGTGCCAGCAGCTCTCCGGACTTAGGATCACCCCTCCACTTT
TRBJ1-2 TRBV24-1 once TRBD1 CATSGDRDLVGYTF TGTGCCACCAGTGGTGACAGGGATCTGGTTGGCTACACCTTC
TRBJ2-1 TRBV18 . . CASSPAGTAWGNEQFF TGTGCCAGCTCACCGGCCGGGACTGCCTGGGGCAATGAGCAGTTCTTC
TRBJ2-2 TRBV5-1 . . CASSLAGGELFF TGCGCCAGCAGCTTGGCAGGCGGGGAGCTGTTTTTT
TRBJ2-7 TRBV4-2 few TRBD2 CASSQGAGESYEQYF TGTGCCAGCAGCCAAGGAGCGGGGGAGTCCTACGAGCAGTACTTC
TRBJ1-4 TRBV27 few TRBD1 CASRRTGQNEKLFF TGTGCCAGCAGGAGGACAGGGCAGAATGAAAAACTGTTTTTT
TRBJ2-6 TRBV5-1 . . CASSVSGAGANVLTF TGCGCCAGCAGCGTGTCAGGGGCTGGGGCCAACGTCCTGACTTTC
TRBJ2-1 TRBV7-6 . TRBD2 CASSLRGLATYNEQFF TGTGCCAGCAGCTTAAGGGGACTAGCCACCTACAATGAGCAGTTCTTC
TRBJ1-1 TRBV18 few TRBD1 CASSVNRGEDARLYTEAFF TGTGCCAGCTCAGTTAACAGGGGAGAGGACGCCCGCCTTTACACTGAAGCTTTCTTT
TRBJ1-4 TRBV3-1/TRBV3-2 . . CASSRGGGGVLNEKLFF TGTGCCAGCAGCCGGGGCGGCGGTGGAGTGCTTAATGAAAAACTGTTTTTT
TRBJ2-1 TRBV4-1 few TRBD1 CASSQHGQALYNEQFF TGCGCCAGCAGCCAACACGGACAGGCACTATACAATGAGCAGTTCTTC
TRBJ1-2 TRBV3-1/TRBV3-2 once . CASSQDGQTYGYTF TGTGCCAGCAGCCAAGATGGGCAGACCTATGGCTACACCTTC
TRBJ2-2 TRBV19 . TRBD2 CASSHTSGSLTGELFF TGTGCCAGTAGTCATACTAGCGGGAGCCTCACCGGGGAGCTGTTTTTT
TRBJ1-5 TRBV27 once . CASSPPRGAKNQPQHF TGTGCCAGCAGTCCCCCCAGGGGAGCTAAAAATCAGCCCCAGCATTTT
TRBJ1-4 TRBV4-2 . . CASSQFRGKLFF TGTGCCAGCAGCCAGTTCAGGGGAAAACTGTTTTTT
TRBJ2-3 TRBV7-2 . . CASSPLPSTDTQYF TGTGCCAGCAGCCCACTACCGAGCACAGATACGCAGTATTTT
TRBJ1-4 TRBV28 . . CASSSAGSTTNEKLFF TGTGCCAGCAGTTCAGCGGGGAGTACAACTAATGAAAAACTGTTTTTT
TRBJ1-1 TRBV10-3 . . CAINPVEGVWTEAFF TGTGCCATCAACCCAGTAGAGGGGGTCTGGACTGAAGCTTTCTTT
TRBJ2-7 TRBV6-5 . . CASSYSREFIHEQYF TGTGCCAGCAGTTACTCGAGGGAGTTCATCCACGAGCAGTACTTC
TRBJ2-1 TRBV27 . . CASNPGGIPYNEQFF TGTGCCAGCAACCCAGGGGGGATCCCCTACAATGAGCAGTTCTTC
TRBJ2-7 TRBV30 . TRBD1 CAWSTGTGPNEQYF TGTGCCTGGAGTACCGGGACAGGTCCCAACGAGCAGTACTTC
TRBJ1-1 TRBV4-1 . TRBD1 CASSLYSFEGANTEAFF TGCGCCAGCAGCCTCTACTCTTTTGAGGGGGCCAACACTGAAGCTTTCTTT
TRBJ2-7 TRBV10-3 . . CAIATYEQYF TGTGCCATCGCTACGTACGAGCAGTACTTC
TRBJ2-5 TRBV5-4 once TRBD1 CASSSTGDEETQYF TGTGCCAGCAGCTCGACAGGGGACGAAGAGACCCAGTACTTC
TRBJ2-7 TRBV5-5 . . CASSPTSSYEQYF TGTGCCAGCAGCCCCACTTCGTCCTACGAGCAGTACTTC
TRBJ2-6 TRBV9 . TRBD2 CASSESGGPLSGANVLTF TGTGCCAGCAGCGAGAGCGGGGGGCCCTTATCTGGGGCCAACGTCCTGACTTTC
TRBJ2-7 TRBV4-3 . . CASSHRGSYEQYF TGCGCCAGCAGCCACCGGGGGAGCTACGAGCAGTACTTC
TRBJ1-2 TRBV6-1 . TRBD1 CASSVYVGTASNYGYTF TGTGCCAGCAGTGTCTACGTGGGGACAGCTTCTAACTATGGCTACACCTTC
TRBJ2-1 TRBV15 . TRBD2 CATSSRLALSYNEQFF TGTGCCACCAGCAGTAGACTAGCGCTTTCCTACAATGAGCAGTTCTTC
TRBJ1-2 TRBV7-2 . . CASSLVLTPQYGYTF TGTGCCAGCAGCTTAGTCCTTACACCACAATATGGCTACACCTTC
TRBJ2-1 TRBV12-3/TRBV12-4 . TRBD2 CASSHRLAGTQFF TGTGCCAGCAGTCACAGACTAGCGGGGACCCAGTTCTTC
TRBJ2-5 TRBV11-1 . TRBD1 CASASGGETQYF TGTGCCAGCGCGTCAGGGGGAGAGACCCAGTACTTC
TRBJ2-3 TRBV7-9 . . CASRPRQAGGTDTQYF TGTGCCAGCCGACCAAGACAGGCTGGGGGCACAGATACGCAGTATTTT
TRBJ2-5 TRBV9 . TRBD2 CASSVASGGLETQYF TGTGCCAGCAGCGTGGCTAGCGGGGGTTTAGAGACCCAGTACTTC
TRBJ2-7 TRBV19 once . CASSSPPGQSYEQYF TGTGCCAGTTCAAGCCCCCCAGGGCAATCCTACGAGCAGTACTTC
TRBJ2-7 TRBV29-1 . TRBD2 CSVEDRKRGDEQYF TGCAGCGTTGAAGATCGTAAGCGGGGGGACGAGCAGTACTTC
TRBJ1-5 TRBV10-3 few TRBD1 CAISPDRGGNQPQHF TGTGCCATCAGTCCGGACAGGGGGGGCAATCAGCCCCAGCATTTT